These 7 T cell receptor beta chains were all obtained from the same sample, sequenced in a study of post-analysis software for immune sequencing data. General observations from the study: Relative to controls, patients had five TRBV segments at higher frequency, with TRBV5-6, TRBV5-1 and TRBV20-1 among these.

These receptors have no known antigen. Unique molecular identifiers were built into the TCR beta cDNA libraries. Via MiXCR, TCRdb re-called the PCR reads, giving one row per CDR3 protein. The profile shows about 680,000 distinct CDR3 sequences, more than 50% of them singletons. Sequences were obtained from blood. The receptors come from a girl aged 2-10 years with multiple sclerosis.

The rearrangement links TRBV9 to TRBJ2-3; the match to TRBD2 covers 14 bases. With V trimmed by 3 bases and J by 7 bases, 7 bases remained unmatched. In germline, CDR1 is SGDLS, CDR2 YYNGEE. The CDR3 is made up of 16 amino acids. The CDR3 sequence: CASSGGTSGGRYTQYF. Written as DNA, the CDR3 is TGTGCCAGCAGCGGGGGGACTAGCGGGGGACGTTATACGCAGTATTTT. Based on the CDR3 plus reference TRBV9 and TRBJ2-3, the full variable domain is DSGVTQTPKHLITATGQRVTLRCSPRSGDLSVYWYQQSLDQGLQFLIQYYNGEERAKGNILERFSAQQFPDLHSELNLSSLELGDSALYFCASSGGTSGGRYTQYFGPGTRLTVL.

In this sample, this clonotype turned up once. The chain links TRBV20-1 to TRBJ2-7; 11 bases are shared with TRBD2. This CDR3 is 14 amino acids long. Looked up from germline, CDR1 is DFQATT and CDR2 is SNEGSKA (reference sequence). The V segment lost 8 bases and the J segment 3 bases; nucleotides outside the gene matches: 9. The CDR3 loop reads CSTLTSGSLYEQYF. CDR3 nucleotides: TGCAGTACGCTCACTAGCGGGAGTCTCTACGAGCAGTACTTC.

Remarks on this clonotype: An end of the junction does not agree with germline; a read error may underlie this. J is TRBJ2-1 and V is TRBV7-7, with a tentative D call TRBD2 (5 bases). In germline, CDR1 is SSHAT, CDR2 FNYEAQ (reference sequence). The CDR3 has 13 residues. CDR3: CASSLMRDNEQFF. The CDR3 DNA reads TGTGCTAGCAGCTTAATGCGGGACAATGAGCAGTTCTTC.

The gene calls are TRBV6-5 and TRBJ2-3; TRBD1 aligns across 9 bases. V trimming: 5 bases; J trimming: 11 bases; junction bases outside the gene matches: 5. In germline, CDR1 is MNHEY, CDR2 SVGAGI. CDR3 length: 12 amino acids. DNA of the CDR3: TGTGCCAGCAGTCTCGGGACAGGGAGGCAGTATTTT. As protein: CASSLGTGRQYF.

This clonotype has more than one count but fewer than ten. The V and J genes are TRBV4-1 and TRBJ2-7; 7 nucleotides match TRBD1. The CDR3 extends over 14 amino acids. Trimming removed 5 bases from V and 4 bases from J; junction bases left unmatched: 8. Looked up from germline, CDR1 is MGHRA and CDR2 is YSYEKL. The CDR3 bases are TGCGCCAGCAGCTCACCGGGACAGTCTTACGAGCAGTACTTC. Protein product: CASSSPGQSYEQYF.

This clonotype came up many times. V usage is TRBV12-3 or TRBV12-4 and J usage is TRBJ2-1; D is unresolved. V lost 2 bases and J lost 6, with 2 bases in between. This CDR3 is 11 amino acids long. The chain's CDR3 is CASSLLNEQFF. The CDR3 DNA is TGTGCCAGCAGTTTACTCAATGAGCAGTTCTTC.

This clonotype was detected a few times. The rearrangement joins TRBV7-9 to TRBJ1-2; TRBD1 matches 9 bases. CDR1 is SEHNR, CDR2 FQNEAQ, per germline (reference sequence). J was trimmed by 4 bases and V by 4 bases; bases with no gene match: 10. The CDR3 has 16 amino acids. The CDR3 sequence: CASSSIFGQGLYGYTF. In DNA, the CDR3 is TGTGCCAGCAGCTCCATCTTTGGACAGGGGCTCTATGGCTACACCTTC.